This TCR beta chain was profiled in a study of blood T cell repertoires in COVID-19. For the study at large: Specimens from acute and convalescent COVID-19 originated in the United States, Italy and Spain. PBMCs, B-cell-depleted T cells, or T cells were the source of the cDNA or gDNA that made up the material.

Clones were read by immunoSEQ multiplex PCR, and TCRdb kept only the in-frame ones, dropping some. The profile shows 350,000 to 400,000 clones, almost 90% of them singletons. Germline CDR1 is LGHNA and CDR2 is YNFKEQ. The ends were cut back, 0 bases at V and 2 bases at J, with 6 bases in the middle. This CDR3 is built from 14 residues. Sequencing was performed on peripheral blood. The chain has TRBV4-2 and TRBJ2-3; D gene unclear. The receptor was isolated from a man younger than 35 with active or convalescent COVID-19. The DNA for the CDR3 is TGTGCCAGCAGCCAAGACTCTCTCACAGATACGCAGTATTTT. Protein sequence: CASSQDSLTDTQYF.